Described below is a single TCR beta chain sequence and its context. The antigen remains unidentified. The table came from immunoSEQ multiplex PCR; TCRdb's copy has only in-frame clones and leaves some out. The sample includes under 1,100,000 clones, about 84% of them seen just once. This sample was included in a study of shared clonotypes between healthy human individuals. Overall study context: Three plates were used per donor for CD4 naive, three for CD4 memory, two for CD8 naive and one for CD8 memory. Findings and limits, study-wide: A generally larger estimated richness was seen in naive subsets than in memory subsets. Investigators expected sequencing depth to affect clonotype sharing among donors.

The germline V gene has CDR1 MNHNY and CDR2 SVGAGI (reference sequence). Trimming removed 5 bases from V and 1 base from J; junction bases left unmatched: 7. This CDR3 is built from 15 residues. The rearrangement uses TRBV6-6 and TRBJ1-2; TRBD1 matches 7 bases. The specimen was memory CD4+ T cells from PBMCs. As for subset: CD45RA-negative fraction. The clonotype comes from a man aged 18 to 29 in good health. Some clones in this sample may be carry-over from other donors' samples. The CDR3 DNA is TGTGCCAGCAGTCAACCGGGACAGCGTAACTATGGCTACACCTTC. Amino acids: CASSQPGQRNYGYTF.